The 7 T cell receptor beta chains given below trace back to one sample, sequenced in a study of CD8+CD57+ T cells in acquired aplastic anemia. Investigators profiled TCR beta VDJ and CDR3 from genomic DNA template. Each CDR3 protein is one row after TCRdb ran MiXCR on the reads. The sample carries around 180,000 distinct CDR3 sequences, around 60% recorded once. Material for sequencing was sorted CD4+, CD8+, or CD8+CD57+ T cells (not recorded which) from PBMCs. The origin of the receptors is a human donor in good health.

The chain carries TRBV20-1 and TRBJ2-3; D gene uncertain. Germline CDR1 is DFQATT and CDR2 is SNEGSKA (reference sequence). This CDR3 has 14 amino acids. Trimming took off 3 bases at V and 4 bases at J, with 14 bases between the two ends. The CDR3 is CSARSVPWADTQYF. As DNA, the CDR3 is TGCAGTGCTAGGTCCGTCCCTTGGGCAGATACGCAGTATTTT.

The DNA for the CDR3 is TGTGCCAGCAGCTTAGGGGGCGGAAGCTCCTACGAGCAGTACTTC. Translation gives CASSLGGGSSYEQYF. The chain couples TRBV7-4 to TRBJ2-7, with a weak D call TRBD1 (5 bases). Germline-derived CDR1 and CDR2 are SGHVT and SQSDAQ. The CDR3 consists of 15 residues. Deletions cut 1 base from V and 0 bases from J, with 10 bases between.

V gene TRBV7-9 combines with J gene TRBJ2-5, with 9 bases fitting TRBD1. V dropped 5 bases and J dropped 5; count of bases not matched to a gene: 6. CDR1 is SEHNR, CDR2 FQNEAQ, per germline (reference sequence). This CDR3 has 14 amino acids. The CDR3 coding sequence is TGTGCCAGCAGCCTACAGGGGGCGTCGGAGACCCAGTACTTC. It is translated as CASSLQGASETQYF.

The V and J genes are TRBV7-9 and TRBJ1-2, with D maybe TRBD1 (5 bases). V was trimmed by 4 bases and J by 8 bases, leaving 23 bases between them. The CDR3 loop spans 16 amino acids. From germline, CDR1 is SEHNR and CDR2 FQNEAQ (reference sequence). CDR3 residues: CASSSDREAIGGGYTF. The CDR3 nucleotides are TGTGCCAGCAGCTCTGACCGGGAGGCCATCGGGGGAGGCTACACCTTC.

The J gene is TRBJ2-1, the V gene TRBV30; D possibly corresponds to TRBD1 (6 bases). V dropped 0 bases and J dropped 3 bases, with 6 bases sitting between them. Germline V CDR1 and CDR2: GTSNPN, SVGIG (reference sequence). CDR3 length: 13 amino acids. The CDR3 DNA reads as TGTGCCTGGAGTGTACAGGGCTACAATGAGCAGTTCTTC. Protein product: CAWSVQGYNEQFF.

The rearrangement uses TRBV7-6 and TRBJ2-7; D gene unclear. CDR1 is SGHVS, CDR2 FNYEAQ, per germline. This CDR3 spans 14 amino acids. With 2 bases removed from V and 2 bases from J, the gap between germline ends came to 10 bases. CDR3: CASSLLGNPYEQYF. The CDR3 region has the DNA TGTGCCAGCAGCTTATTGGGAAACCCCTACGAGCAGTACTTC.

This clonotype was picked up many times. V is TRBV14 and J is TRBJ2-2; D call uncertain. The CDR3 has 13 residues. Trimming removed 0 bases at V and 5 bases at J, with 4 bases between. Per germline, CDR1 SGHDN and CDR2 FVKESK. The CDR3 spells CASSQEQTGELFF. The CDR3 DNA reads TGTGCCAGCAGCCAAGAACAGACCGGGGAGCTGTTTTTT.